The 4 T cell receptor beta chains below all came from one sample that was sequenced in a study of T cells in Graves' hyperthyroidism and ophthalmopathy. Amplification of TCR beta CDR3 regions used RNA as the template. When the TCR CDR3 underwent first-round RT-PCR, the HTBI primer set was used. TCRdb analysed the multiplex PCR reads with MiXCR anew, one entry per CDR3 protein. This sample has about 590,000 distinct CDR3 sequences, with approximately 15% found just once. The sequencing input was blood. The source of these receptors is a woman between 25 and 40 years old with Graves' hyperthyroidism.

This clonotype was counted ten times or more. The V gene is TRBV6-5, the J gene TRBJ2-7, with TRBD2 as a possible D gene (5 bases). Between the trimmed V and J ends, which lost 0 bases and 1 base, there was a span of 10 bases. This CDR3 is 15 amino acids long. The germline gives CDR1 MNHEY, CDR2 SVGAGI. The CDR3 spells CASSYSSGPSYEQYF. The CDR3 DNA is TGTGCCAGCAGTTACTCAAGCGGTCCTTCCTACGAGCAGTACTTC.

There are many counts of this clonotype. The rearrangement links TRBV30 to TRBJ2-1, with 12 bases matching TRBD2. J was trimmed by 6 bases and V by 0 bases; bases with no gene match: 12. The germline gives CDR1 GTSNPN, CDR2 SVGIG (reference sequence). The CDR3 runs to 18 residues. The CDR3 region has the DNA TGTGCCTGGAGTGTACGTCTAGCGGGAGGGCCTCTCCCCAATGAGCAGTTCTTC. This sequence encodes CAWSVRLAGGPLPNEQFF. The whole variable domain, remainder taken from reference TRBV30 and TRBJ2-1, is SQTIHQWPATLVQPVGSPLSLECTVEGTSNPNLYWYRQAAGRGLQLLFYSVGIGQISSEVPQNLSASRPQDRQFILSSKKLLLSDSGFYLCAWSVRLAGGPLPNEQFFGPGTRLTVL.

This clonotype was counted ten times or more. The chain carries TRBV11-2 and TRBJ2-7, with D tentatively TRBD1 or TRBD2 (5 bases each). V gave up 5 bases and J gave up 0 bases, with 11 bases separating them. CDR3 length: 14 residues. Germline CDR1 reads SGHAT; CDR2 reads FQNNGV. In nucleotides, the CDR3 is TGTGCCAGCAGCCGATGGGGGAGCTCCTACGAGCAGTACTTC. As protein: CASSRWGSSYEQYF.

This clonotype was picked up many times. The chain combines TRBV28 with TRBJ2-5; 10 bases fit TRBD1. Germline loops: CDR1 MDHEN, CDR2 SYDVKM. The V gene end was trimmed by 5 bases and the J gene end by 4 bases; junction bases not matched to a gene: 7. CDR3 size: 15 residues. CDR3 in DNA: TGTGCCAGCAGTCCGACAGGGGGCCGGGGAGAGACCCAGTACTTC. This sequence encodes CASSPTGGRGETQYF.